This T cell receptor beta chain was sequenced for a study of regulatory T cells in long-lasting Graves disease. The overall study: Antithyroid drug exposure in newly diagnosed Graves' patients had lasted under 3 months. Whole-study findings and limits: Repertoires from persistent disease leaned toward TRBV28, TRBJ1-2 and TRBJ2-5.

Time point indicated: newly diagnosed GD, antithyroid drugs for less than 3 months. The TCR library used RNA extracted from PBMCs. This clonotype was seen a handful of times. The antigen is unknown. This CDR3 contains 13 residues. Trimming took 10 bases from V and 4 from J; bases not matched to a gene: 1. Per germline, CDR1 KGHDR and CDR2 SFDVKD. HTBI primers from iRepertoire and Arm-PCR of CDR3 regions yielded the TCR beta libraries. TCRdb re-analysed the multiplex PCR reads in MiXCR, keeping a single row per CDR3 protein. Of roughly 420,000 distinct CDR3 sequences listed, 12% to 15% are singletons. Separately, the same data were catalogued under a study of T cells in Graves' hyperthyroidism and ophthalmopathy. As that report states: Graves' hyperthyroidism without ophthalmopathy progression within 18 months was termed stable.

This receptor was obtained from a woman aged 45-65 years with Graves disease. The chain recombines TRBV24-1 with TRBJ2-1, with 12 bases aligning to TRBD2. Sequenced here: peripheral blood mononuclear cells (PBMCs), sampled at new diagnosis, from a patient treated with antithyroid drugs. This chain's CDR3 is CATTSGGYNEQFF. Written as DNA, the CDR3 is TGTGCCACTACTAGCGGGGGGTACAATGAGCAGTTCTTC.